The rows below give T cell receptor beta chains drawn from one sample of a study of breast tumors, draining lymph nodes, adjacent tissues. TCRdb called the multiplex PCR reads again in MiXCR, with one record for every CDR3 protein. The repertoire has 180,000 or so distinct CDR3 sequences, approximately 31% of them found once; the top ten carry approximately 4.3%. Sequenced: axillary lymph node tissue. These receptors all come from a female donor with breast cancer. Some clones in this sample may be carry-over from other donors' samples. CDR3s leave out the opening cysteine and the closing phenylalanine or tryptophan. Each record gives: V gene, D gene, J gene, CDR3 protein. D genes are given only for firm matches.

TRBV5-6,.,TRBJ2-7,ACSLFYEQY
TRBV7-8,TRBD2,TRBJ2-3,ASSFRGGAVSTDTQY
TRBV5-1,TRBD1,TRBJ2-5,ASSFGQGARETQY
TRBV2,TRBD1,TRBJ1-4,ASSGDRASYNEKLF
TRBV12-3/TRBV12-4,.,TRBJ2-1,ASLGTLPGNEQF
TRBV20-1,.,TRBJ2-5,SASGSTHQETQY
TRBV2,TRBD2,TRBJ2-5,ASMAGLAGVNETQY
TRBV12-3/TRBV12-4,.,TRBJ1-2,ANSVGLSGNT
TRBV20-1,TRBD2,TRBJ2-1,SARGLAAYTEQF
TRBV19,TRBD1,TRBJ2-7,ASSPTPGTGDYEQY